These 18 T cell receptor beta chains share one sample of origin, sequenced in a study of blood T cell repertoires in COVID-19. Clones were sequenced by immunoSEQ multiplex PCR, and TCRdb holds only the in-frame ones, with some missing. The sample includes about 180,000 clones, approximately 86% seen only once; the top ten take over 7%. Sequencing was performed on peripheral blood. The source is a man aged 50 to 60 with active or convalescent COVID-19.

The J gene is TRBJ2-7, the V gene TRBV29-1; D is unresolved. Trimming removed 4 bases at V and 7 bases at J, with 14 bases between. The germline gives CDR1 SQVTM, CDR2 ANQGSEA. This CDR3 has 12 amino acids. The CDR3 DNA follows: TGCAGCGTTGCATTCCAAGGCGGTGAGCAGTACTTC. Encoded protein: CSVAFQGGEQYF.

The chain recombines TRBV5-1 with TRBJ2-5; 14 bases are a match to TRBD2. Germline CDR1 and CDR2: SGHRS and YFSETQ. Trimming took 3 bases from V and 7 from J; bases not matched to a gene: 17. This CDR3 comprises 19 residues. CDR3: CASSSPRTSGRPTGGTQYF. The CDR3 bases are TGCGCCAGCAGCTCACCTCGGACTAGCGGGAGGCCCACTGGGGGGACCCAGTACTTC.

This clone was found a few times. CDR3 protein: CASSQGQGYGYTF. The CDR3 nucleotides read TGTGCCAGCAGCCAGGGACAGGGCTATGGCTACACCTTC. The chain is built from TRBV14 and TRBJ1-2; TRBD1 aligns across 9 bases. This CDR3 has 13 residues. Germline V gene sequence: CDR1 SGHDN, CDR2 FVKESK. V trimming: 3 bases; J trimming: 4 bases; junction bases outside the gene matches: 0.

This rearrangement joins TRBV3-1 (or the pseudogene TRBV3-2) to TRBJ1-1; D unclear. The CDR3 sequence is 14 residues long. Per the germline V gene, CDR1 is LGHDT and CDR2 is YNNKEL (reference sequence). Trimming stripped 0 bases from V and 11 bases from J, with 16 bases between. This CDR3 is CASSQEWAEGSAFF. The DNA for the CDR3 is TGTGCCAGCAGCCAAGAATGGGCCGAAGGCTCGGCTTTCTTT.

The chain employs TRBV6-4 and TRBJ1-4, with a tentative D call TRBD1 (5 bases). Germline V gene sequence: CDR1 MRHNA, CDR2 SNTAGT. The CDR3 sequence is 15 residues long. Deletions cut 4 bases from V and 5 bases from J, with 14 bases between. The CDR3 sequence is CASSVGTGRNEKLFF. The CDR3 bases are TGTGCCAGCAGTGTGGGTACAGGAAGGAATGAAAAACTGTTTTTT.

J is TRBJ1-5 and V is TRBV18; TRBD1 matches 9 bases. With V trimmed by 8 bases and J by 6 bases, 5 bases remained unmatched. The V gene's germline CDR1 is KGHSH and CDR2 LQKENI. This CDR3 contains 13 residues. The CDR3 DNA reads as TGTGCCAGCGCACAGGGGGCGGGTCAGCCCCAGCATTTT. Protein sequence: CASAQGAGQPQHF. The entire variable domain, with the rest obtained from reference TRBV18 and TRBJ1-5, is as follows: NAGVMQNPRHLVRRRGQEARLRCSPMKGHSHVYWYRQLPEEGLKFMVYLQKENIIDESGMPKERFSAEFPKEGPSILRIQQVVRGDSAAYFCASAQGAGQPQHFGDGTRLSIL.

The rearrangement links TRBV20-1 to TRBJ2-7, with D unresolved. V shed 3 bases and J shed 3 bases, with 9 bases lying between them. The germline V gene encodes CDR1 DFQATT and CDR2 SNEGSKA (reference sequence). There are 12 residues in the CDR3. CDR3 region: CSASGQRYEQYF. The CDR3 nucleotides are TGCAGTGCTAGTGGGCAGCGCTACGAGCAGTACTTC.

The chain couples TRBV19 to TRBJ1-2; D is ambiguous. Trimming removed 3 bases at V and 8 bases at J, with 7 bases between. CDR3 length equals 11 residues. The germline V gene has CDR1 LNHDA and CDR2 SQIVND (reference sequence). CDR3 DNA sequence: TGTGCCAGTAGTATCGCGTGGGGCTACACCTTC. Amino acids: CASSIAWGYTF.

The chain recombines TRBV27 with TRBJ1-6; D remains unclear. This CDR3 has 15 residues. Germline loops: CDR1 MNHEY, CDR2 SMNVEV (reference sequence). V was clipped by 3 bases and J by 7 bases, with 13 bases between them. In DNA form, the CDR3 reads TGTGCCAGCAGTTTGAGGACTGTTGGAAATTCACCCCTCCACTTT. It is translated as CASSLRTVGNSPLHF.

This chain joins TRBV19 and TRBJ2-7, with 11 bases aligning to TRBD2. The V segment lost 6 bases and the J segment 5 bases; nucleotides outside the gene matches: 9. Germline V lookup: CDR1 LNHDA, CDR2 SQIVND (reference sequence). CDR3 length: 15 residues. CDR3 sequence: CASSPSSGRRDEQYF. The CDR3 DNA reads TGTGCCAGTAGCCCATCTAGCGGGAGGAGGGACGAGCAGTACTTC.

The V and J genes are TRBV5-1 and TRBJ2-3; 8 bases are shared with TRBD2. CDR3 length: 16 amino acids. Losses at the gene ends were 2 bases for V and 3 bases for J; bases not matched to a gene: 8. Germline V CDR1 and CDR2: SGHRS, YFSETQ. This chain's CDR3 is CASSFSGGVVTDTQYF. In nucleotides, the CDR3 is TGCGCCAGCAGCTTCTCGGGAGGGGTCGTAACAGATACGCAGTATTTT. Filled out from reference TRBV5-1 and TRBJ2-3, the complete variable domain reads KAGVTQTPRYLIKTRGQQVTLSCSPISGHRSVSWYQQTPGQGLQFLFEYFSETQRNKGNFPGRFSGRQFSNSRSEMNVSTLELGDSALYLCASSFSGGVVTDTQYFGPGTRLTVL.

The chain recombines TRBV5-4 with TRBJ2-3, with D perhaps TRBD2 (6 bases). CDR3 length: 12 residues. Between the trimmed V and J ends, which lost 5 bases and 5 bases, there was a span of 9 bases. Per germline, CDR1 SGHNT and CDR2 YYREEE (reference sequence). The CDR3, as DNA: TGTGCCAGCAGTCCGGAGGGAGATACGCAGTATTTT. Its protein product is CASSPEGDTQYF.

V usage is TRBV7-2 and J usage is TRBJ1-1; the D is unclear. V was pared by 3 bases and J by 1 base, with 6 bases between. The CDR3 is made up of 13 amino acids. CDR1 and CDR2 from the germline V gene are SGHTA and FQGNSA. The CDR3 reads CASSFRGNTEAFF. CDR3 in DNA: TGTGCCAGCAGCTTTCGGGGGAACACTGAAGCTTTCTTT. The whole variable domain, filled in from reference TRBV7-2 and TRBJ1-1, reads GAGVSQSPSNKVTEKGKDVELRCDPISGHTALYWYRQSLGQGLEFLIYFQGNSAPDKSGLPSDRFSAERTGGSVSTLTIQRTQQEDSAVYLCASSFRGNTEAFFGQGTRLTVV.

DNA for the CDR3: TGTGCCAGCAGTCCCCCGGTCGATCAGCCCCAGCATTTT. Encoded protein: CASSPPVDQPQHF. The chain recombines TRBV28 with TRBJ1-5; D gene ambiguous. From germline, CDR1 is MDHEN and CDR2 SYDVKM. This CDR3 is built from 13 residues. V lost 5 bases and J lost 5, with 10 bases in between. The complete variable domain, with remaining parts taken from reference TRBV28 and TRBJ1-5, reads DVKVTQSSRYLVKRTGEKVFLECVQDMDHENMFWYRQDPGLGLRLIYFSYDVKMKEKGDIPEGYSVSREKKERFSLILESASTNQTSMYLCASSPPVDQPQHFGDGTRLSIL.

J is TRBJ2-7 and V is TRBV2; 11 nucleotides align to TRBD2. V lost 6 bases to trimming and J lost 4 bases; unmatched junction nucleotides: 8. Germline loops: CDR1 SNHLY, CDR2 FYNNEI. This CDR3 has 15 amino acids. The CDR3 coding sequence is TGTGCCAGCAGCAATAGCGGGAGGGCCGTATACGAGCAGTACTTC. Protein sequence: CASSNSGRAVYEQYF.

This chain connects TRBV30 to TRBJ1-1; possible D gene TRBD1, 5 bases. CDR1 is GTSNPN and CDR2 is SVGIG in the germline V gene (reference sequence). The CDR3 loop spans 11 amino acids. With 7 bases removed from V and 2 bases from J, the gap between germline ends came to 8 bases. The CDR3 nucleotides read TGTGCCTCCGACAGAAACACTGAAGCTTTCTTT. This sequence encodes CASDRNTEAFF.

The chain joins TRBV7-9 to TRBJ1-2; D ambiguous. V was cut by 6 bases and J by 1 base, with 9 bases left in between. Germline assignment: CDR1 SEHNR and CDR2 FQNEAQ (reference sequence). This CDR3 contains 13 residues. Written as DNA, the CDR3 is TGTGCCAGCAGGGGGAGGGTTAACTATGGCTACACCTTC. It codes for CASRGRVNYGYTF.

The chain uses TRBV19 and TRBJ1-1; 9 bases match TRBD1. The length of the CDR3 is 13 residues. After removal of 6 bases from V and 13 bases from J, the junction contained 12 bases not matched to a gene. Looked up from germline, CDR1 is LNHDA and CDR2 is SQIVND (reference sequence). The CDR3: CASRSSGTGLVFF. CDR3 nucleotide sequence: TGTGCCAGTAGGTCCTCCGGGACAGGGTTGGTTTTCTTT. The complete variable domain, with remaining parts taken from reference TRBV19 and TRBJ1-1, reads DGGITQSPKYLFRKEGQNVTLSCEQNLNHDAMYWYRQDPGQGLRLIYYSQIVNDFQKGDIAEGYSVSREKKESFPLTVTSAQKNPTAFYLCASRSSGTGLVFFGQGTRLTVV.